This T cell receptor beta chain emerged from a study of metastatic and nonmetastatic thyroid tumors. About the study: For malignant and benign thyroid patients, tumor or nodule tissue and blood were the sources whose repertoires were compared.

This clone has ten or more counts. Its target is not known. Methods used by the authors: What underpinned the distant-metastasis classifier for papillary thyroid cancer was the set of CDR3 differences across clinicopathological groups. TCRdb reanalyzed the PCR reads via MiXCR. None of the V and J calls come from the authors' own analysis; TCRdb made them. The sample holds 91,000 or so clones, roughly 13% seen once. Overall study results and limits: Relative to benign nodules, malignant thyroid tumors were reportedly characterized by significantly elevated TCR beta diversity in blood and tumor.

The CDR3 sequence is 15 residues long. The ends lost 5 bases at V and 4 bases at J; junction bases unmatched: 6. Looked up from germline, CDR1 is MNHEY and CDR2 is SVGEGT. Thyroid surgery took place with no prior treatment in any patient. The source of this sequence is a female donor with papillary thyroid cancer or a benign thyroid nodule (not recorded which). Some clones in this sample may be carry-over from other donors' samples. The sample consisted of blood. The rearrangement uses TRBV6-2 or TRBV6-3 and TRBJ2-1; 9 bases match TRBD1. The CDR3: CASSRRDRVYNEQFF. As DNA, the CDR3 is TGTGCCAGCAGTCGCCGGGACAGGGTTTACAATGAGCAGTTCTTC.